A selection of T cell receptor beta chains follows, all from one sample in a study of T cells expressing NK-cell markers. Each CDR3 protein gets one entry in TCRdb, which reprocessed the 5' RACE reads and gives no DNA. The sample table sets out about 540,000 distinct CDR3 sequences. The specimen sequenced was blood T cells: a sorted CD56 or NKG2C T cell subset, CD4+ or CD8+ T cells, or bulk PBMC T cells (not recorded which). The receptors come from a young man in good health. CDR3s include the opening cysteine and the closing phenylalanine or tryptophan. Fields, in order: V gene, J gene, CDR3 protein.

>TRBV4-3|TRBJ2-1
CASSQVEDRGNSYNEQFF
>TRBV7-9|TRBJ2-7
CASSRWDSAYEQYF
>TRBV18|TRBJ2-5
CASSPGRDSETQYF
>TRBV27|TRBJ2-1
CATGWTGTGANNEQFF
>TRBV12-3/TRBV12-4|TRBJ2-4
CASSRPGSHIQYF
>TRBV20-1|TRBJ1-1
CSAERQGGGTEAFF
>TRBV30|TRBJ2-7
CAYQQSGDEQYF
>TRBV7-9|TRBJ2-6
CASQTLSGANVLTF
>TRBV7-8|TRBJ2-1
CASSFGYSREILWNEQFF
>TRBV11-2|TRBJ2-1
CASSLDLRYNEQFF
>TRBV2|TRBJ2-2
CASSEIRNTGELFF
>TRBV6-4|TRBJ2-2
CASSSGTHGRGTGELFF
>TRBV18|TRBJ2-5
CASSPVQETQYF
>TRBV7-8|TRBJ1-4
CASSLRDRDDEKLFF
>TRBV7-6|TRBJ2-1
CASSLAPRFRLDEQFF
>TRBV25-1|TRBJ2-6
CASSESGTTYSGANVLTF
>TRBV4-3|TRBJ2-6
CASSQEALAGGGGANVLTF
>TRBV20-1|TRBJ2-3
CSAFAGRAKTDTQYF